A selection of T cell receptor beta chains follows, all from one sample in a study of CD8 T cells in ankylosing spondylitis. MiXCR, applied by TCRdb to the 5' RACE reads, yields one record per CDR3 protein. The sample contains 150,000 to 200,000 distinct CDR3 sequences, under 15% of which appear only once. Specimen: blood, either unsorted or a sorted T cell fraction (not recorded which). The receptors originated from a female donor with ankylosing spondylitis or in good health (not recorded which). The CDR3 runs from the conserved cysteine through the conserved F or W. The D gene is left open where the match is weak. Some rows have no size entry. The others give once, few or many, or a class for an expanded clone.

TRBV7-2	TRBJ2-3	TRBD1	-	TGTGCCAGCCGTGCCCCACGGGACAGCTGGGATTTT	CASRAPRDSWDF
TRBV7-2	TRBJ1-2	-	many	TGTGCCAGCAGCTATCGACAGAACTATGGCTACACCTTC	CASSYRQNYGYTF
TRBV3-1	TRBJ1-2	-	many	TGTGCCAGCAGCCAAGATACCAGGCACTATGGCTACACCTTC	CASSQDTRHYGYTF
TRBV10-3	TRBJ2-7	-	-	TGTGCCGCCGGGCGGGACTCCTACGAGCAGTACTTC	CAAGRDSYEQYF
TRBV12-3/TRBV12-4	TRBJ1-2	-	many	TGTGCCAGCAGTCCGAGCAAGGGAGGAGATAACTATGGCTACACCTTC	CASSPSKGGDNYGYTF
TRBV9	TRBJ2-1	-	many	TGTGCCAGCAGCACACTACCTAGGGACTCCCCATTCTTC	CASSTLPRDSPFF
TRBV7-2	TRBJ2-7	-	many	TGTGCCAGCAGCTTCGAGCGGGTACTCTCCTACGAGCAGTACTTC	CASSFERVLSYEQYF
TRBV6-7	TRBJ1-1	-	few	TGTGCCAGCAGTTACGAAGCTTTCTTT	CASSYEAFF
TRBV6-2/TRBV6-3	TRBJ2-7	TRBD1	many	TGTGCCAGCAAAGGACAGGGGGCGCAGTACGAGCAGTACTTC	CASKGQGAQYEQYF
TRBV5-6	TRBJ1-1	TRBD1	many	TGTGCCAGCAGCTTATGGGACAGGGGAATGAACACTGAAGCTTTCTTT	CASSLWDRGMNTEAFF
TRBV7-2	TRBJ1-1	-	many	TGTGCCAGCAGCTTTACAGAGTTGAACACTGAAGCTTTCTTT	CASSFTELNTEAFF
TRBV24-1	TRBJ2-1	TRBD1	many	TGTGCCACCAGCACAGGGGGAACCTACAATGAGCAGTTCTTC	CATSTGGTYNEQFF
TRBV12-3/TRBV12-4	TRBJ2-3	-	many	TGTGCCAGCACTTTGTCCCAAGATACGCAGTATTTT	CASTLSQDTQYF
TRBV3-1	TRBJ1-5	-	many	TGTGCCAGCAGCCCCTGGAACAATCAGCCCCAGCATTTT	CASSPWNNQPQHF
TRBV5-6	TRBJ2-7	TRBD1	many	TGTGCCAGCAGCCTGATGGACAGGGGCGCCTACGAGCAGTACTTC	CASSLMDRGAYEQYF
TRBV7-3	TRBJ2-3	TRBD2	-	TGTGCCAGCAGCCGGACTAGCGGAATTTCCACAGATACGCAGTATTTT	CASSRTSGISTDTQYF
TRBV5-1	TRBJ1-1	-	many	TGCGCCAGCACCCGGGACATGAACACTGAAGCTTTCTTT	CASTRDMNTEAFF
TRBV29-1	TRBJ1-5	-	many	TGCAGCGTTAGGTCCGGATTGGAGCCCCAGCATTTT	CSVRSGLEPQHF
TRBV10-3	TRBJ2-1	-	few	TGTGCCATCGGTCTGACCTCCTACAATGAGCAGTTCTTC	CAIGLTSYNEQFF
TRBV6-5	TRBJ2-3	-	many	TGTGCCAGCAGTTACTCGATCGCAGATACGCAGTATTTT	CASSYSIADTQYF
TRBV7-9	TRBJ2-1	-	many	TGTGCCAGCAGCTCCACTGTCACCGTCTCCAATGAGCAGTTCTTC	CASSSTVTVSNEQFF
TRBV12-3/TRBV12-4	TRBJ2-7	-	few	TGTGCCAGCAGCCCGAGGACCTTCTCCTACGAGCAGTACTTC	CASSPRTFSYEQYF
TRBV3-1	TRBJ1-5	-	many	TGTGCCAGCAGCCAAGATCGACAGAATCAGCCCCAGCATTTT	CASSQDRQNQPQHF
TRBV7-2	TRBJ1-2	-	many	TGTGCCAGCAGCCTAATGGCCATGATGAACTATGGCTACACCTTC	CASSLMAMMNYGYTF
TRBV28	TRBJ1-3	-	many	TGTGCCAGCAGTTGGCCAGACAATCGGGCGTCTGGAAACACCATATATTTT	CASSWPDNRASGNTIYF
TRBV5-1	TRBJ1-1	-	many	TGCGCCAGCAGACGAGAAGGGACGTTTGAAGCTTTCTTT	CASRREGTFEAFF
TRBV18	TRBJ2-3	TRBD2	-	TGTGCCAGCTCACCAAGGACTAGCGGGAGACGCACAGATACGCAGTATTTT	CASSPRTSGRRTDTQYF
TRBV5-6	TRBJ2-7	-	many	TGTGCCAGCAGCCCAGGTTTGGACATCTCCTACGAGCAGTACTTC	CASSPGLDISYEQYF
TRBV18	TRBJ2-7	-	-	TGTGCCAGCTCACCACCTACAGTCTCCTACGAGCAGTACTTC	CASSPPTVSYEQYF
TRBV5-1	TRBJ2-1	-	many	TGCGCCAGCAGCTTGCGGCCCCGAACTAGTGACAATGAGCAGTTCTTC	CASSLRPRTSDNEQFF
TRBV20-1	TRBJ2-5	TRBD2	-	TGCAGTGCCATTTCGGGACTAGCGGGAAAGGCACAAGAGACCCAGTACTTC	CSAISGLAGKAQETQYF
TRBV28	TRBJ1-5	-	many	TGTGCCAGCAGTTTTGGCGGCAATCAGCCCCAGCATTTT	CASSFGGNQPQHF
TRBV2	TRBJ1-6	TRBD1	many	TGTGCCAGCAGTCCGGACAGGGGACTTTCACCCCTCCACTTT	CASSPDRGLSPLHF
TRBV6-2/TRBV6-3	TRBJ2-6	-	-	TGTGCCAGCAGCCATGAGGCTCCCCGGTCTGGGGCCAACGTCCTGACTTTC	CASSHEAPRSGANVLTF
TRBV20-1	TRBJ2-1	TRBD2	many	TGCAGTGCTAGGGCCCTAGCGGGAGGGTACAATGAGCAGTTCTTC	CSARALAGGYNEQFF
TRBV5-4	TRBJ2-7	-	many	TGTGCCAGCAGTAAAGGTCTGGACCCCTACGAGCAGTACTTC	CASSKGLDPYEQYF
TRBV27	TRBJ2-7	-	many	TGTGCCAGCAGTTTCGGGGGCTGGGGCGAGCAGTACTTC	CASSFGGWGEQYF
TRBV12-3/TRBV12-4	TRBJ1-3	-	many	TGTGCCAGCAGTTTACGGGGTCCTGGAAACACCATATATTTT	CASSLRGPGNTIYF
TRBV2	TRBJ2-3	-	many	TGTGCCGGGAACCCTGTGGGCACAGATACGCAGTATTTT	CAGNPVGTDTQYF
TRBV30	TRBJ2-1	-	few	TGTGCCTGGAGTCGCGGTAGCCCTATCTCCAATGAGCAGTTCTTC	CAWSRGSPISNEQFF
TRBV6-2/TRBV6-3	TRBJ2-1	-	many	TGTGCCAGCAGTTACCAAGTCGCATTTTCATACAATGAGCAGTTCTTC	CASSYQVAFSYNEQFF
TRBV7-9	TRBJ2-3	-	many	TGTGCCAGCAGCCCTGGACAGTGGCGCACAGATACGCAGTATTTT	CASSPGQWRTDTQYF